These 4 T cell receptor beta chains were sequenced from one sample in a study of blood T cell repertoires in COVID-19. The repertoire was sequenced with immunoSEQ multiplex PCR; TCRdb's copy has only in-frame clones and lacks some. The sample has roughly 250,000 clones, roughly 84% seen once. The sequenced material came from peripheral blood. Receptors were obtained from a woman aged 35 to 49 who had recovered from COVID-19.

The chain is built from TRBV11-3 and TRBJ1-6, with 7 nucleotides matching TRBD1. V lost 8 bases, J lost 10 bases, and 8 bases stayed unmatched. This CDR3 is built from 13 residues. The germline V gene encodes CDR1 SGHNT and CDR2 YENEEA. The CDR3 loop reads CASQRDSGSPLHF. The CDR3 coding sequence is TGTGCCAGCCAAAGGGACAGCGGGTCACCCCTCCACTTT.

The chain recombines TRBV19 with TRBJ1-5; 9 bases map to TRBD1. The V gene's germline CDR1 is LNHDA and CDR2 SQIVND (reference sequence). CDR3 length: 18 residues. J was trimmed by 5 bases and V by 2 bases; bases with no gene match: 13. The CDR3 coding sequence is TGTGCCAGTAGTATATATGGGGTAGGAGGGACAGGGCATCAGCCCCAGCATTTT. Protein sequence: CASSIYGVGGTGHQPQHF.

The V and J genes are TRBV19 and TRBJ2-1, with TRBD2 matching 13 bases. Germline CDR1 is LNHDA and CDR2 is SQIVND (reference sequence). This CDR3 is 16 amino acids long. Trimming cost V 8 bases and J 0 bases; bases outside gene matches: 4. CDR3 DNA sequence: TGTGCCAGTTCACTAGCGGGAGGGCTCTCCTACAATGAGCAGTTCTTC. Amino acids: CASSLAGGLSYNEQFF.

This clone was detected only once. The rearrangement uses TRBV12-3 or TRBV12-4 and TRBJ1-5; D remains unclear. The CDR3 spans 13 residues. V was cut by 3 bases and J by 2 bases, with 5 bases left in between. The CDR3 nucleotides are TGTGCCAGCAGTTTCCAGGGCAATCAGCCCCAGCATTTT. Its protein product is CASSFQGNQPQHF.